This TCR beta chain originates from a study of T-cell reconstitution after alpha-beta-depleted transplantation in children. Overall study results and limits: It was surviving recipient T cells and thymic progenitors that gave some patients high TCRbeta diversity at day 60. About two months after transplant, alpha-beta T cells reportedly came from several hundred expanded graft clones. T-cell counts and diversity at one year post-transplant came mainly from newly produced T cells.

This clonotype has a handful of counts. What it binds is unknown. During its preparation, the TCRbeta library received unique molecular identifiers. TCRdb ran MiXCR on the PCR reads and lists one entry per CDR3 protein. Among approximately 800,000 distinct CDR3 sequences, about 15% were seen once, and the ten largest hold roughly 4.8%. The V gene lost 6 bases and the J gene lost 0 bases, with 7 bases spanning the gap. Germline loops: CDR1 DFQATT, CDR2 SNEGSKA (reference sequence). This CDR3 spans 12 amino acids. The clonotype comes from a male patient aged 10 to 17 who had a stem cell transplant for acute lymphoblastic leukemia, so the T cells may come from the graft donor. Sequenced material: PBMCs, mostly from graft donor cells, taken 360 days after TCRalphabeta/CD19-depleted stem cell transplant. The chain recombines TRBV20-1 with TRBJ2-3; the D is unclear. In DNA form, the CDR3 reads TGCAGTGCAGGGCTAAGCACAGATACGCAGTATTTT. Translation gives CSAGLSTDTQYF.